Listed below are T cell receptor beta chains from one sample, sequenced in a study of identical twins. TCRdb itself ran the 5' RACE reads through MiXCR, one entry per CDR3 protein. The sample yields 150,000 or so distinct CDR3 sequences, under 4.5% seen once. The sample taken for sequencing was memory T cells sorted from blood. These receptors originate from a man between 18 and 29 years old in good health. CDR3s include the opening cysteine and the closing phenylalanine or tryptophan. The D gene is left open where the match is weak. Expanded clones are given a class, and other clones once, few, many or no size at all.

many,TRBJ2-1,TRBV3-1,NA,CASSQGSSSYNEQFF,TGTGCCAGCAGCCAAGGGAGTAGCTCCTACAATGAGCAGTTCTTC
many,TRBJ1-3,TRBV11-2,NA,CASSLDGVSGNTIYF,TGTGCCAGCAGCTTAGACGGGGTCTCTGGAAACACCATATATTTT
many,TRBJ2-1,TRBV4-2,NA,CASSQDPFRNNEQFF,TGTGCCAGCAGCCAAGATCCATTTCGGAACAATGAGCAGTTCTTC
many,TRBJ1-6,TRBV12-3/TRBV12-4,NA,CASSLAQGISPLHF,TGTGCCAGCAGTTTGGCACAGGGTATTTCACCCCTCCACTTT
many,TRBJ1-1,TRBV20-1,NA,CSAQKEQDWAGAEAFF,TGCAGTGCTCAGAAGGAACAGGACTGGGCAGGCGCTGAAGCTTTCTTT
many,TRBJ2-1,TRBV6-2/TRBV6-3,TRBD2,CASSPGTSGSDEQFF,TGTGCCAGCAGTCCCGGGACTAGCGGGAGTGATGAGCAGTTCTTC
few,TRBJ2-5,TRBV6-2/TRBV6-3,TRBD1,CASRDSKETQYF,TGTGCCAGCCGGGACAGCAAAGAGACCCAGTACTTC
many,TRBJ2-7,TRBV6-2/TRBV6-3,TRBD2,CASLGSGSVEQYF,TGTGCCAGCTTGGGTAGCGGGTCGGTCGAGCAGTACTTC
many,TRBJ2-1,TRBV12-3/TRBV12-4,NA,CAIRSYRVGYNEQFF,TGTGCCATAAGATCCTACAGGGTAGGCTACAATGAGCAGTTCTTC
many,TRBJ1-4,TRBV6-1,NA,CASSEARQVYEKLFF,TGTGCCAGCAGTGAAGCGCGTCAGGTTTATGAAAAACTGTTTTTT
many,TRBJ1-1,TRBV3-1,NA,CASSQSGSEAFF,TGTGCCAGCAGCCAATCCGGCTCTGAAGCTTTCTTT
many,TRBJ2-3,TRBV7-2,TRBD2,CASSTGTSGRADTQYF,TGTGCCAGCAGCACCGGGACTAGCGGGAGGGCAGATACGCAGTATTTT
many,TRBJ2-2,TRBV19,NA,CASTRQQNTGELFF,TGTGCCAGCACCCGGCAGCAGAACACCGGGGAGCTGTTTTTT
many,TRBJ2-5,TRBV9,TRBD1,CASARGQASGLGETQYF,TGTGCCAGCGCTCGGGGACAGGCCTCGGGGTTAGGAGAGACCCAGTACTTC
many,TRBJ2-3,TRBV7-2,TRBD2,CASSLAGGQYTQYF,TGTGCCAGCAGCTTAGCGGGAGGGCAGTATACGCAGTATTTT
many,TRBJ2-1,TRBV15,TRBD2,CATSRGLAGPTPYNEQFF,TGTGCCACCAGCAGGGGACTAGCGGGCCCAACTCCCTACAATGAGCAGTTCTTC
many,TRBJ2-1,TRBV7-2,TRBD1,CASSLDRGGYNEQFF,TGTGCCAGCAGTTTAGACAGGGGGGGTTACAATGAGCAGTTCTTC
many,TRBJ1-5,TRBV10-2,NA,CASRAGINQPQHF,TGCGCCAGCAGGGCTGGGATCAATCAGCCCCAGCATTTT
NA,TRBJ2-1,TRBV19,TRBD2,CASSPEAGGPLNEQFF,TGTGCCAGTAGTCCAGAAGCGGGAGGGCCCCTCAATGAGCAGTTCTTC
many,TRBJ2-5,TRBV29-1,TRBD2,CSVEEGGGPGETQYF,TGCAGCGTTGAAGAGGGGGGAGGGCCGGGAGAGACCCAGTACTTC
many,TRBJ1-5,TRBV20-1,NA,CSARDRTNQPQHF,TGCAGTGCTAGGGACAGAACGAATCAGCCCCAGCATTTT
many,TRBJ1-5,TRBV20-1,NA,CSAHGGVNQPQHF,TGCAGTGCCCACGGGGGAGTGAACCAGCCCCAGCATTTT
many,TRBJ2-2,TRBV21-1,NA,CASSKLKAGELFF,TGTGCCAGCAGCAAGTTGAAGGCCGGGGAGCTGTTTTTT
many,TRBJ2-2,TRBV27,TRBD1,CASKRGQGTTGELFF,TGTGCCAGCAAAAGGGGACAGGGGACCACCGGGGAGCTGTTTTTT
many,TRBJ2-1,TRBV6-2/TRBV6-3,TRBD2,CASALGTSGRSYNEQFF,TGTGCCAGCGCGCTCGGGACTAGCGGCCGCTCCTACAATGAGCAGTTCTTC
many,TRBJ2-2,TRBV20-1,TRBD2,CSARLAGGPGELFF,TGCAGTGCTAGACTAGCGGGAGGGCCCGGGGAGCTGTTTTTT
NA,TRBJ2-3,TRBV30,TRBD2,CAWSRFLAAADTQYF,TGTGCCTGGAGTCGTTTCCTAGCGGCGGCAGATACGCAGTATTTT
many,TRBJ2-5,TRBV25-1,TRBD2,CASSELLAGPPADQETQYF,TGTGCCAGCAGTGAATTACTAGCGGGCCCCCCGGCCGACCAAGAGACCCAGTACTTC
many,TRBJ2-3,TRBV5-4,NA,CASTRGTGPDTQYF,TGTGCCAGCACCCGGGGAACGGGGCCAGATACGCAGTATTTT
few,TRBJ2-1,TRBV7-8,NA,CASSFSWGNEQFF,TGTGCCAGCAGCTTTTCGTGGGGGAATGAGCAGTTCTTC
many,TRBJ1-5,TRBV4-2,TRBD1,CASSQDRTGGRQPQHF,TGTGCCAGCAGCCAAGATCGGACAGGGGGCAGGCAGCCCCAGCATTTT
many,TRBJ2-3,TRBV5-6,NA,CASSFWQTAADTQYF,TGTGCCAGCAGCTTCTGGCAGACCGCCGCAGATACGCAGTATTTT
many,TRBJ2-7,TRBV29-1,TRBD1,CSVAQGDGEQYF,TGCAGCGTTGCACAGGGGGACGGCGAGCAGTACTTC